The 10 T cell receptor beta chains listed next were all sequenced from one sample in a study of blood T cell repertoires in COVID-19. Measured with immunoSEQ multiplex PCR; TCRdb has only the in-frame clones, and not every one. The sample lists 130,000 to 150,000 clones; approximately 80% were seen once. Material for sequencing was peripheral blood. The receptors shown here come from a man aged 60-69 years with active or convalescent COVID-19.

The rearrangement joins TRBV4-3 to TRBJ2-1, with no clear D. The CDR3 covers 13 residues. Germline lookup yields CDR1 LGHNA and CDR2 YSLEER. Trimming left V 1 base short and J 5 bases short, with 6 bases between. The CDR3 region is CASSQGWHNEQFF. In DNA form, the CDR3 reads TGCGCCAGCAGCCAAGGATGGCACAATGAGCAGTTCTTC.

This clone has only a few counts. The gene calls are TRBV6-5 and TRBJ1-5; no clear D gene. The V gene's germline CDR1 is MNHEY and CDR2 SVGAGI. The CDR3 is made up of 13 amino acids. The V and J ends lost 6 bases and 5 bases respectively, with 11 bases between them. The chain's CDR3 is CASRNFVDQPQHF. The DNA for the CDR3 is TGTGCCAGCAGAAACTTCGTCGATCAGCCCCAGCATTTT.

The chain recombines TRBV20-1 with TRBJ2-7; the D gene is possibly TRBD1 (7 bases). V was pared by 8 bases and J by 8 bases, with 16 bases between. Germline-derived CDR1 and CDR2 are DFQATT and SNEGSKA (reference sequence). The CDR3 length is 11 residues. The CDR3 nucleotides are TGCAGTATTCAGGGGGAGGACAAGCAGTACTTC. This translates into CSIQGEDKQYF.

This chain joins TRBV18 and TRBJ1-3; D is ambiguous. The V and J ends lost 5 bases and 0 bases respectively, with 11 bases between them. Looked up from germline, CDR1 is KGHSH and CDR2 is LQKENI. The CDR3 length is 15 residues. This CDR3 reads CASSWLKNSGNTIYF. CDR3 bases: TGTGCCAGCTCATGGCTTAAAAACTCTGGAAACACCATATATTTT. Combining the CDR3 with reference TRBV18 and TRBJ1-3 gives the whole variable domain NAGVMQNPRHLVRRRGQEARLRCSPMKGHSHVYWYRQLPEEGLKFMVYLQKENIIDESGMPKERFSAEFPKEGPSILRIQQVVRGDSAAYFCASSWLKNSGNTIYFGEGSWLTVV.

This chain links TRBV11-2 with TRBJ1-4; D is unresolved. V dropped 5 bases and J dropped 10 bases, with 20 bases sitting between them. The CDR3 is 15 amino acids. Germline V gives CDR1 SGHAT, CDR2 FQNNGV. CDR3 amino acids: CASSRRGLWAGKLFF. The CDR3 DNA sequence: TGTGCCAGCAGCCGGCGGGGATTATGGGCGGGAAAACTGTTTTTT.

This chain links TRBV5-6 with TRBJ2-7; TRBD1 is a possible D gene (6 bases). V lost 7 bases and J lost 2, with 16 bases in between. Germline V CDR1 and CDR2: SGHDT, YYEEEE. The CDR3 consists of 14 residues. This CDR3 is CASSKKGQPYEQYF. The CDR3, as DNA: TGTGCCAGCTCAAAGAAAGGACAGCCCTACGAGCAGTACTTC.

This clone came up a few times. An end of the junction differs from the germline gene, which may be a read error. J is TRBJ2-7 and V is TRBV7-7, with TRBD1 as a possible D gene (6 bases). The length of the CDR3 is 14 residues. Germline CDR1 reads SSHAT; CDR2 reads FNYEAQ (reference sequence). The chain's CDR3 is CASSPVQGSYEQYF. The CDR3, as DNA: TGTGCTAGCAGCCCGGTACAGGGATCCTACGAGCAGTACTTC.

The rearrangement joins TRBV4-2 to TRBJ1-1; TRBD1 aligns across 7 bases. Trimming removed 0 bases from V and 2 bases from J; junction bases left unmatched: 6. The CDR3 has 16 amino acids. CDR1 is LGHNA, CDR2 YNFKEQ, per germline. The CDR3 region has the DNA TGTGCCAGCAGCCAAGAGACAGGGCGGTTTAACACTGAAGCTTTCTTT. It specifies CASSQETGRFNTEAFF.

A single count supports this clone. The chain uses TRBV6-5 and TRBJ1-5; no definite D call. Germline values: CDR1 MNHEY, CDR2 SVGAGI. The CDR3 totals 14 residues. V lost 4 bases to trimming and J lost 7 bases, with 14 bases between them. CDR3 protein: CASSSRMAGQPQHF. In nucleotides, the CDR3 is TGTGCCAGCAGTTCCCGGATGGCCGGGCAGCCCCAGCATTTT.

The chain links TRBV15 to TRBJ2-2; 8 bases align to TRBD2. V was clipped by 2 bases and J by 4 bases; unmatched bases: 6. Germline V gene sequence: CDR1 LNHNV, CDR2 YYDKDF (reference sequence). The CDR3 is 16 residues long. The CDR3 region has the DNA TGTGCCACCAGCAGACCCATAGCGGGGACCACCGGGGAGCTGTTTTTT. Its protein is CATSRPIAGTTGELFF.